The next 24 T cell receptor beta chains were all read from a single sample in a study of T cells in Graves' hyperthyroidism and ophthalmopathy. The CDR3 regions of TCR beta were amplified from RNA transcripts. HTBI primers were used for first-round RT-PCR of the TCR CDR3. A single record per CDR3 protein comes from TCRdb applying MiXCR to the multiplex PCR reads. The sample lists hundreds of thousands of distinct CDR3 sequences, roughly 15% seen once, with 4.3% in the top ten. The sample consisted of blood. The receptors here all came from a woman aged 40 to 50 with Graves' ophthalmopathy.

This clonotype was detected ten times or more. V is TRBV12-3 or TRBV12-4 and J is TRBJ2-2; 7 positions agree with TRBD1. This CDR3 is 15 amino acids long. J was trimmed by 2 bases and V by 7 bases; bases with no gene match: 7. CDR3 sequence (DNA): TGTGCCAGCAACAACCGGGACAGAAACACCGGGGAGCTGTTTTTT. This encodes CASNNRDRNTGELFF.

This clonotype was detected ten times or more. The rearrangement joins TRBV19 to TRBJ1-5; D is perhaps TRBD1 (6 bases). Between the trimmed V and J ends, which lost 8 bases and 6 bases, there was a span of 20 bases. Germline V gives CDR1 LNHDA, CDR2 SQIVND (reference sequence). This CDR3 comprises 15 residues. The CDR3 region has the DNA TGTGCCAGTCGACAGGCTAGCCGAACAGGTCAGCCCCAGCATTTT. This codes for CASRQASRTGQPQHF.

This clonotype was found many times. The chain links TRBV20-1 to TRBJ2-5, with D tentatively TRBD1 or TRBD2 (5 bases each). Germline values: CDR1 DFQATT, CDR2 SNEGSKA (reference sequence). V lost 0 bases and J lost 1, with 12 bases in between. This CDR3 has 15 residues. The CDR3 DNA reads as TGCAGTGCTAGAGAGATGGGACCAGTCCAAGAGACCCAGTACTTC. Protein: CSAREMGPVQETQYF.

This clonotype was recorded many times. The rearrangement joins TRBV7-3 to TRBJ2-1; 8 nucleotides match TRBD2. Germline V CDR1 and CDR2: SGHTA, FQGTGA. The ends lost 4 bases at V and 4 bases at J; junction bases unmatched: 6. This CDR3 region has 15 residues. CDR3 amino acids: CASSSGTRGYNEQFF. In DNA, the CDR3 is TGTGCCAGCAGCTCAGGGACTAGAGGGTACAATGAGCAGTTCTTC.

This clonotype was counted many times. The chain is built from TRBV28 and TRBJ2-7; 9 bases align to TRBD2. V trimming: 1 base; J trimming: 5 bases; junction bases outside the gene matches: 3. The CDR3 spans 14 residues. Per the germline V gene, CDR1 is MDHEN and CDR2 is SYDVKM. The CDR3 bases are TGTGCCAGCAGTTTATTAGCGGGAGACGACGAGCAGTACTTC. Translated, it gives CASSLLAGDDEQYF.

This clonotype was found many times. This chain uses TRBV30 with TRBJ1-1, with no clear D. V was trimmed by 0 bases and J by 1 base, leaving 3 bases between them. CDR1 and CDR2 from the germline V gene are GTSNPN and SVGIG (reference sequence). The CDR3 contains 12 residues. DNA of the CDR3: TGTGCCTGGAGTGTAGGGAACACTGAAGCTTTCTTT. It specifies CAWSVGNTEAFF.

In its sample, this clonotype was seen many times. The rearrangement joins TRBV13 to TRBJ2-7, with 8 bases identical to TRBD2. V lost 2 bases and J lost 0; bases outside the gene matches: 6. The CDR3 totals 16 residues. Per the germline V gene, CDR1 is PRHDT and CDR2 is FYEKMQ (reference sequence). The CDR3 loop reads CASSLLRGGSSYEQYF. The CDR3 DNA sequence: TGTGCCAGCAGCTTACTTCGGGGGGGCAGCTCCTACGAGCAGTACTTC. Full variable domain (missing parts from reference TRBV13 and TRBJ2-7): AAGVIQSPRHLIKEKRETATLKCYPIPRHDTVYWYQQGPGQDPQFLISFYEKMQSDKGSIPDRFSAQQFSDYHSELNMSSLELGDSALYFCASSLLRGGSSYEQYFGPGTRLTVT.

This clonotype came up many times. The genes are TRBV12-3 or TRBV12-4 and TRBJ2-7; 7 nucleotides match TRBD2. With V trimmed by 3 bases and J by 1 base, 3 bases remained unmatched. The CDR3 loop spans 14 amino acids. In nucleotides, the CDR3 is TGTGCCAGCAGTTTTACTAGCGAGTCCTACGAGCAGTACTTC. It specifies CASSFTSESYEQYF.

The chain has TRBV5-1 and TRBJ1-4; the D gene is possibly TRBD1 (6 bases). Trimming took 4 bases from V and 3 from J, leaving 13 bases between them. Germline V gene lookup returns CDR1 SGHRS and CDR2 YFSETQ. The CDR3 is 15 amino acids. In DNA form, the CDR3 reads TGCGCCAGCAGCGGAACAGGGCGAGCTAATGAAAAACTGTTTTTT. Residues: CASSGTGRANEKLFF.

The genes are TRBV3-1 and TRBJ2-6; no reliable D call. The CDR3 spans 16 residues. The germline CDR1 and CDR2 sequences are LGHDT and YNNKEL (reference sequence). V was trimmed by 1 base and J by 2 bases, leaving 9 bases between them. CDR3 in amino acids: CASSQGTFTGANVLTF. CDR3 nucleotide sequence: TGTGCCAGCAGCCAAGGAACCTTTACTGGGGCCAACGTCCTGACTTTC.

This clonotype was observed at least ten times. This chain uses TRBV12-3 or TRBV12-4 with TRBJ2-5, with 9 bases that match TRBD2. The CDR3 sequence is 15 residues long. The junction had 3 bases not matched to a gene; V was cut back by 3 bases and J by 1 base. The CDR3 sequence: CASSLWRGGQETQYF. CDR3 nucleotide sequence: TGTGCCAGCAGTTTGTGGCGGGGGGGCCAAGAGACCCAGTACTTC.

This clonotype came up many times. V and J are TRBV7-2 and TRBJ2-7; D is unresolved. Germline-derived CDR1 and CDR2 are SGHTA and FQGNSA. This CDR3 spans 14 amino acids. V was trimmed by 4 bases and J by 6 bases, leaving 16 bases between them. CDR3 in amino acids: CASSSRTSLFEQYF. CDR3 nucleotide sequence: TGTGCCAGCAGCTCCCGAACCTCCCTGTTCGAGCAGTACTTC.

This clonotype was observed at least ten times. The chain links TRBV4-1 to TRBJ2-6; D remains ambiguous. The CDR3 extends over 15 amino acids. Between the trimmed V and J ends, which lost 1 base and 4 bases, there was a span of 8 bases. Germline CDR1 reads MGHRA; CDR2 reads YSYEKL. The CDR3 loop reads CASSQGVGGANVLTF. CDR3 bases: TGCGCCAGCAGCCAAGGGGTTGGCGGGGCCAACGTCCTGACTTTC.

This clonotype was recorded many times. This rearrangement joins TRBV28 to TRBJ1-1, with 7 bases aligning to TRBD1. In germline, CDR1 is MDHEN, CDR2 SYDVKM. The CDR3 is 14 residues long. J lost 3 bases, V lost 5 bases, and 6 bases had no gene match. CDR3 in amino acids: CASSTAGGDTEAFF. CDR3 sequence (DNA): TGTGCCAGCAGTACGGCAGGGGGGGACACTGAAGCTTTCTTT.

This clonotype has just a few counts. The chain is built from TRBV24-1 and TRBJ2-5; D is possibly TRBD2 (6 bases). The CDR3 totals 15 residues. In germline, CDR1 is KGHDR, CDR2 SFDVKD. Trimming removed 3 bases at V and 2 bases at J, with 12 bases between. The CDR3 region is CATSDALGGQETQYF. DNA of the CDR3: TGTGCCACCAGTGATGCCCTTGGGGGGCAAGAGACCCAGTACTTC.

This clonotype has ten or more counts. CDR3 sequence (DNA): TGTGCCAGCAGCTTAGATCGGGGGCTACTAGCGGGAGTGGTCGAGCAGTACTTC. Residues: CASSLDRGLLAGVVEQYF. The chain has TRBV11-2 and TRBJ2-7; TRBD2 agrees at 11 bases. The CDR3 extends over 18 amino acids. Germline CDR1 reads SGHAT; CDR2 reads FQNNGV. The trim removed 0 bases at V and 6 bases at J, leaving 13 bases unmatched.

The sample holds many counts of this clonotype. The chain links TRBV29-1 to TRBJ2-7, with unresolved D. This CDR3 is built from 12 residues. The germline V gene encodes CDR1 SQVTM and CDR2 ANQGSEA. Trimming removed 6 bases from V and 3 bases from J, with 12 bases in between. CDR3: CSVLDVNYEQYF. The CDR3 bases are TGCAGCGTCCTCGACGTAAACTACGAGCAGTACTTC.

This clonotype showed up just a few times. The rearrangement joins TRBV20-1 to TRBJ1-1; 9 bases map to TRBD1. The CDR3 sequence is 16 residues long. The V gene end was trimmed by 2 bases and the J gene end by 5 bases; junction bases not matched to a gene: 12. The germline CDR1 and CDR2 sequences are DFQATT and SNEGSKA (reference sequence). The CDR3 sequence is CSARTGQGVGGTEAFF. The CDR3 bases are TGCAGTGCTAGAACGGGACAGGGAGTAGGAGGGACTGAAGCTTTCTTT.

This chain connects TRBV4-1 to TRBJ2-5, with 10 bases that match TRBD1. Germline V gives CDR1 MGHRA, CDR2 YSYEKL. The CDR3 extends over 18 amino acids. Losses at the gene ends were 0 bases for V and 2 bases for J; bases not matched to a gene: 9. The CDR3 bases are TGCGCCAGCAGCCAAGAAGGGACAGGGGTGCGATCTCAAGAGACCCAGTACTTC. Translated, it gives CASSQEGTGVRSQETQYF.

This clonotype occurred many times. The chain has TRBV5-1 and TRBJ1-5; D unclear. This CDR3 spans 13 amino acids. V lost 0 bases to trimming and J lost 3 bases, with 4 bases between them. CDR1 is SGHRS, CDR2 YFSETQ, per germline. CDR3 nucleotides: TGCGCCAGCAGCTTGGACCTCAATCAGCCCCAGCATTTT. It encodes CASSLDLNQPQHF.

The V gene is TRBV6-1, the J gene TRBJ1-5, with no clear D. Germline CDR1 is MNHNS and CDR2 is SASEGT. The V end lost 0 bases, the J end lost 6 bases, and 15 bases lay between the germline ends. The CDR3 runs to 16 residues. As DNA, the CDR3 is TGTGCCAGCAGTGAAGCGACGCGGAGGAACGGTCAGCCCCAGCATTTT. Protein sequence: CASSEATRRNGQPQHF.

This clonotype was detected many times. The chain combines TRBV27 with TRBJ1-4; no firm D call. The CDR3 covers 16 residues. With 5 bases removed from V and 0 bases from J, the gap between germline ends came to 13 bases. Germline V lookup: CDR1 MNHEY, CDR2 SMNVEV (reference sequence). DNA for the CDR3: TGTGCCAGCAGTCCCAGATACTCCGCAACTAATGAAAAACTGTTTTTT. Amino acids: CASSPRYSATNEKLFF.

This clonotype was detected ten times or more. The rearrangement uses TRBV6-2 or TRBV6-3 and TRBJ2-7; no clear D gene. Per the germline V gene, CDR1 is MNHEY and CDR2 is SVGEGT. With 6 bases removed from V and 5 bases from J, the gap between germline ends came to 8 bases. CDR3 length: 11 residues. DNA for the CDR3: TGTGCCAGCAGAACGGCGGACGAGCAGTACTTC. Its translation: CASRTADEQYF.

In this sample, this clonotype turned up many times. The chain is built from TRBV7-2 and TRBJ2-7; D gene unclear. Germline V gene sequence: CDR1 SGHTA, CDR2 FQGNSA. Trimming took off 2 bases at V and 3 bases at J, with 11 bases between the two ends. The CDR3 is 14 amino acids. CDR3 bases: TGTGCCAGCAGCTTATCCCCCCGAGACTACGAGCAGTACTTC. This sequence encodes CASSLSPRDYEQYF.